Reported below is one T cell receptor (beta chain). Original processing notes: Researchers report that nucleated cell counts were estimated from reference gene primer amplification. Sequencing was performed with immunoSEQ multiplex PCR; in TCRdb, only in-frame clones are kept and a portion is missing. V and J calls and clone size are given by that table; D and trimming were obtained from the DNA. Among 150,000 to 200,000 clones listed, about 85% were seen once. This entry comes from a study of blood T cell repertoires in COVID-19. Study context: Whether acute or convalescent, the COVID-19 samples came from the United States, Italy and Spain. PBMCs, B-cell-depleted T cells, or T cells provided the cDNA or gDNA that made up the material.

Deletions cut 7 bases from V and 0 bases from J, with 16 bases between. CDR3 length: 15 residues. CDR1 MDHEN and CDR2 SYDVKM come from the germline V gene. Sequences were obtained from peripheral blood. V and J are TRBV28 and TRBJ2-7, with TRBD1 as a possible D gene (5 bases). This receptor was obtained from a man in his 60s with acute or convalescent COVID-19. CDR3 DNA: TGTGCCAGCAAACCCTTCGACAGTAGCTCCTACGAGCAGTACGTC. Residues: CASKPFDSSSYEQYV.